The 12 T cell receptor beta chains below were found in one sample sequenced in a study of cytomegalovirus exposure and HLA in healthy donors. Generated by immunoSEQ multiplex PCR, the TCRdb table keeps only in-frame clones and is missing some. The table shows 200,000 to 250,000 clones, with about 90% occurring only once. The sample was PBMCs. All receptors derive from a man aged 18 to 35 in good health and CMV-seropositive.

CDR3 region: CASSPPPGLAAEQFF. The CDR3 DNA reads TGTGCCAGCAGCCCCCCACCGGGACTAGCGGCTGAGCAGTTCTTC. The V and J genes are TRBV4-2 and TRBJ2-1; 11 bases line up with TRBD2. The germline V gene has CDR1 LGHNA and CDR2 YNFKEQ. The CDR3 spans 15 residues. V was pared by 4 bases and J by 9 bases, with 8 bases of the junction left unmatched.

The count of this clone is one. CDR3: CASSLSVGQGAYEQYF. CDR3 DNA sequence: TGTGCCAGCAGCTTATCGGTTGGACAGGGGGCCTACGAGCAGTACTTC. This chain links TRBV11-2 with TRBJ2-7; 10 bases are shared with TRBD1. The CDR3 has 16 amino acids. Per the germline V gene, CDR1 is SGHAT and CDR2 is FQNNGV. V was pared by 2 bases and J by 2 bases, with 6 bases of the junction left unmatched.

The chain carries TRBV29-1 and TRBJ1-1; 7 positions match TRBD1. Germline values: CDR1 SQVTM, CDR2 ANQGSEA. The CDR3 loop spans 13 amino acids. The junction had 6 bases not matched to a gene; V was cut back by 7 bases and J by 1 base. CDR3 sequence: CSGLQGGNTEAFF. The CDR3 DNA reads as TGCAGCGGATTGCAGGGGGGGAACACTGAAGCTTTCTTT.

Here the CDR3 DNA reads TGTGCCAGCAGTTACTCCGGATTCGACGTCGGGCAGTACTTC. Translation gives CASSYSGFDVGQYF. The chain has TRBV6-5 and TRBJ2-7; D not resolved. V was trimmed by 0 bases and J by 9 bases, leaving 15 bases between them. This CDR3 has 14 amino acids. Germline-derived CDR1 and CDR2 are MNHEY and SVGAGI.

CDR3 nucleotides: TGTGCCAGCAGACAGGGGGCGGGCGGGGAGCTGTTTTTT. It translates to CASRQGAGGELFF. The rearrangement joins TRBV6-6 to TRBJ2-2; 9 bases map to TRBD1. Germline V gives CDR1 MNHNY, CDR2 SVGAGI (reference sequence). V lost 6 bases and J lost 7; bases outside the gene matches: 3. The CDR3 extends over 13 amino acids.

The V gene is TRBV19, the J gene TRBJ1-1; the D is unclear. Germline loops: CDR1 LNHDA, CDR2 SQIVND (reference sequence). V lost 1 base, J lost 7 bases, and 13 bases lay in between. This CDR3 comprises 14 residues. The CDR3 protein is CASSIGTHQGEAFF. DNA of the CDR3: TGTGCCAGTAGTATAGGTACCCATCAAGGTGAAGCTTTCTTT.

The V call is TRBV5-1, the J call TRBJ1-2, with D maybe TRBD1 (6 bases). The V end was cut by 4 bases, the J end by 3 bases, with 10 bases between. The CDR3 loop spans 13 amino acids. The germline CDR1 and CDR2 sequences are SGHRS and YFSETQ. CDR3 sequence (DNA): TGCGCCAGCAGCGCCAACAGGGACTATGGCTACACCTTC. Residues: CASSANRDYGYTF.

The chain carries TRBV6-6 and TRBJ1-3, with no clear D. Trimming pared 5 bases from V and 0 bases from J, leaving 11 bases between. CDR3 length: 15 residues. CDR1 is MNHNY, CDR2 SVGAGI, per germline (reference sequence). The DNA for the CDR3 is TGTGCCAGCAGTGACCCTAGGGCCTCTGGAAACACCATATATTTT. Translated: CASSDPRASGNTIYF.

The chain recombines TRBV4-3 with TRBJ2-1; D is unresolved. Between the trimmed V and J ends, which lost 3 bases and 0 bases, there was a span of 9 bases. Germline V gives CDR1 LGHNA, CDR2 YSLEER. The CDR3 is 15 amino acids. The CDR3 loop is CASSQAWSSYNEQFF. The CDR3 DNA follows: TGCGCCAGCAGCCAGGCCTGGAGCTCCTACAATGAGCAGTTCTTC.

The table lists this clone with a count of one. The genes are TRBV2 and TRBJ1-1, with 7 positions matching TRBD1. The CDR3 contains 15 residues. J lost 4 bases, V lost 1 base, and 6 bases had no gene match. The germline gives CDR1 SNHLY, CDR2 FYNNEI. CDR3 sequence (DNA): TGTGCCAGCAGTGAAGACAGGGGAAAGGGCACTGAAGCTTTCTTT. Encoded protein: CASSEDRGKGTEAFF.

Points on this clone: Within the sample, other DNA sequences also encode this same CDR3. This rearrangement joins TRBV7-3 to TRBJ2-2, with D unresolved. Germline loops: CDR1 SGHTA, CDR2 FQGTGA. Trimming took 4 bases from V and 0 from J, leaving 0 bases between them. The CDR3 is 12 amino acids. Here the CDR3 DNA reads TGTGCCAGCAGCTCGAACACCGGGGAGCTGTTTTTT. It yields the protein CASSSNTGELFF.

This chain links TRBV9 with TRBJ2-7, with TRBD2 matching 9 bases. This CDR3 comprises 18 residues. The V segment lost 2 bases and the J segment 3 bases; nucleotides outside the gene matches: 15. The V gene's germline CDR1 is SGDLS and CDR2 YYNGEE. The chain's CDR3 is CASSVGPTSGLTHYEQYF. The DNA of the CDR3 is TGTGCCAGCAGCGTGGGCCCAACTAGCGGGTTAACCCACTACGAGCAGTACTTC.